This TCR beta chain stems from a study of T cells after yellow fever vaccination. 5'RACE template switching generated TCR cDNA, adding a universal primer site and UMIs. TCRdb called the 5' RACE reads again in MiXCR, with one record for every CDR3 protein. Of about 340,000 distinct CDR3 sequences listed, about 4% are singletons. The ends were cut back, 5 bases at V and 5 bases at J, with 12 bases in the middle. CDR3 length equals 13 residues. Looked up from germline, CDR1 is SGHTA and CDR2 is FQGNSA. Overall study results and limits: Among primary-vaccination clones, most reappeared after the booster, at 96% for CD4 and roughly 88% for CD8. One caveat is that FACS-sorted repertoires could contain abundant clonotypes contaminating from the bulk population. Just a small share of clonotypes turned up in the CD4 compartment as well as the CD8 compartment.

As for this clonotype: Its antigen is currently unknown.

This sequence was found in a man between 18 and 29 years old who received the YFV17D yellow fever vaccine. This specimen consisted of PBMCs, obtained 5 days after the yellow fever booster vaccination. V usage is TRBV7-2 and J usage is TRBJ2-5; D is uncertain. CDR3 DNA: TGTGCCAGCAGCATCGGAAGGGTGGAGACCCAGTACTTC. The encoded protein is CASSIGRVETQYF.